This TCR beta chain is from a study of neurological immune-mediated disorders. This clonotype has at least ten counts. Its antigen is as yet unknown. The cDNA was synthesized by 5'RACE incorporating 10-nucleotide random UMIs. TCRdb reprocessed the 5' RACE reads with MiXCR, giving one entry per CDR3 protein. Of 50,000 or so distinct CDR3 sequences in the sample, under 13% were seen once. Broader study findings: Expanded clones shared no identical CDR3 amino acid sequences across subjects, which suggested private TCR-beta repertoires in all groups. The greatest TCR clonal expansion occurred in HTLV-1-associated myelopathy and the least in multiple sclerosis, which fell below healthy controls.

This receptor was identified in a woman between 40 and 50 years old with HTLV-1-associated myelopathy (HAM/TSP). The source material was PBMCs.

The CDR3 spells CSAVNPSGGGTLNEQFF. The CDR3 DNA is TGCAGTGCTGTAAACCCTAGCGGGGGTGGAACTCTGAATGAGCAGTTCTTC. This sequence joins TRBV20-1 and TRBJ2-1; TRBD2 matches 10 bases. V shed 5 bases, J shed 7 bases, and the junction held 17 bases outside the gene matches. CDR3 length equals 17 residues. Germline CDR1 is DFQATT and CDR2 is SNEGSKA (reference sequence).